A selection of T cell receptor beta chains follows, all from one sample in a study of OX40 agonist ivuxolimab in advanced cancers. Method: immunoSEQ multiplex PCR; TCRdb's copy keeps in-frame clones and lacks some. Among around 60,000 clones listed, 79% were seen once. Sequencing was performed on CD4+ or CD8+ T cells sorted from blood, taken in a trial of the OX40 agonist ivuxolimab. Receptors were obtained from an adult with an advanced solid tumor such as melanoma, head and neck, liver or kidney cancer. CDR3s include the opening cysteine and the closing phenylalanine or tryptophan. Each record gives: D gene, V gene, clone size, J gene, CDR3 DNA, CDR3 protein. D genes are given only for firm matches. The listing skips clone size in some rows; elsewhere it reads once, few, many or a size class.

D: .
V: TRBV14
size: .
J: TRBJ2-7
DNA: TGTGCCAGCAGCTACGCGAAATTTCCTTACGAGCAGTACTTC
CDR3: CASSYAKFPYEQYF

D: TRBD1
V: TRBV27
size: .
J: TRBJ1-2
DNA: TGTGCCAGCAGTTTATTTATCGGGCAGGGGGCGAATGGCTACACCTTC
CDR3: CASSLFIGQGANGYTF

D: .
V: TRBV18
size: few
J: TRBJ2-7
DNA: TGTGCCAGCCGCCCCCCGGGGCAGGCTTCTTACGAGCAGTACTTC
CDR3: CASRPPGQASYEQYF

D: .
V: TRBV6-5
size: few
J: TRBJ2-1
DNA: TGTGCCAGTAGCCCGTTTCTCCCTTTGGATGAGCAGTTCTTC
CDR3: CASSPFLPLDEQFF

D: TRBD2
V: TRBV27
size: once
J: TRBJ2-1
DNA: TGTGCCAGCAGTTTATGGGGACTAGCGGGGGGCGGTGAGCAGTTCTTC
CDR3: CASSLWGLAGGGEQFF

D: TRBD1
V: TRBV28
size: few
J: TRBJ1-2
DNA: TGTGCCAGCAGTCCCTTTCTGGCAGGGGGTTACTATGGCTACACCTTC
CDR3: CASSPFLAGGYYGYTF

D: .
V: TRBV6-5
size: .
J: TRBJ1-1
DNA: TGTGCCAGCAGTTACGTGGGAGGGGCAGCTTTCTTT
CDR3: CASSYVGGAAFF

D: .
V: TRBV5-4
size: .
J: TRBJ1-5
DNA: TGTGCCAGCAGCTCGGGTGTTAGCAATCAGCCCCAGCATTTT
CDR3: CASSSGVSNQPQHF

D: .
V: TRBV7-2
size: .
J: TRBJ1-1
DNA: TGCGCCAGCAGCTTAAATAAGGTCGGTGGCACTGAAGCTTTCTTT
CDR3: CASSLNKVGGTEAFF

D: .
V: TRBV6-4
size: .
J: TRBJ2-2
DNA: TGTGCCAGCAGTGTAGGGGCGAACACCGGGGAGCTGTTTTTT
CDR3: CASSVGANTGELFF

D: .
V: TRBV7-7
size: .
J: TRBJ2-1
DNA: TGTGCCAGCAGCTTGGCACCGTTACTCGACAATGAGCAGTTCTTC
CDR3: CASSLAPLLDNEQFF

D: TRBD2
V: TRBV11-2
size: .
J: TRBJ2-2
DNA: TGTGCCAGCAGCTTAGCCAGCGGGGCCACCGGGGAGCTGTTTTTT
CDR3: CASSLASGATGELFF

D: TRBD1
V: TRBV9
size: .
J: TRBJ1-3
DNA: TGTGCCAGCAGCGAGGAGGCCGCCGGGACAGGGGTCTGGGACACCATATATTTT
CDR3: CASSEEAAGTGVWDTIYF

D: TRBD1
V: TRBV23-1
size: .
J: TRBJ1-4
DNA: TGCGCCAGCAGTCAATCGAGGGACAGGGTGAGAAAAACTGTTTTT
CDR3: CASSQSRDRVRKTVF

D: .
V: TRBV5-1
size: many
J: TRBJ1-3
DNA: TGCGCCAGCAGCTTGGACCCCCGCGAGAGGTCTGGAAACACCATATATTTT
CDR3: CASSLDPRERSGNTIYF

D: .
V: TRBV5-4
size: .
J: TRBJ2-2
DNA: TGTGCCAGCAGCTGGGACTGGAACACCGGGGAGCTGTTTTTT
CDR3: CASSWDWNTGELFF

D: TRBD1
V: TRBV27
size: .
J: TRBJ1-2
DNA: TGTGCCAGCAGTTTTAGAGGGGGCAGGGTAATGGATGGCTACACCTTC
CDR3: CASSFRGGRVMDGYTF

D: TRBD1
V: TRBV6-4
size: large
J: TRBJ2-6
DNA: TGTGCCAGCAGTGACTGGACAGGGGCTGGGGCCAACGTCCTGACTTTC
CDR3: CASSDWTGAGANVLTF

D: .
V: TRBV4-3
size: .
J: TRBJ2-2
DNA: TGCGCCAGCAGCCAAGATGGCCAATTAAACACCGGGGAGCTGTTTTTT
CDR3: CASSQDGQLNTGELFF

D: .
V: TRBV7-8
size: .
J: TRBJ2-5
DNA: TGTGCCAGCAGCTTAAGGGGCGAGGAACAGGATGGAGAGACCCAGTACTTC
CDR3: CASSLRGEEQDGETQYF

D: .
V: TRBV7-8
size: .
J: TRBJ2-3
DNA: TGTGCCAGCAGCTTAGCCGGGGGTCAGGGTACGCAGTATTTT
CDR3: CASSLAGGQGTQYF

D: TRBD2
V: TRBV13
size: .
J: TRBJ2-1
DNA: TGTGCCAGCAGCTTACTGGGGGGGAGCTCCTACAATGAGCAGTTCTTC
CDR3: CASSLLGGSSYNEQFF

D: TRBD2
V: TRBV6-4
size: once
J: TRBJ2-1
DNA: TGTGCCAGCAGTCGCGGGACTAGCGGGAACAATGAGCAGTTCTTC
CDR3: CASSRGTSGNNEQFF

D: TRBD2
V: TRBV19
size: .
J: TRBJ2-7
DNA: TGTGCCAGTAGGGGTTGGCTAGCGGGGACCTACGAGCAGTACTTC
CDR3: CASRGWLAGTYEQYF

D: .
V: TRBV28
size: .
J: TRBJ2-6
DNA: TGTGCCAGCACCCAGACAGGCGCCGGGGCCAACGTCCTGACTTTC
CDR3: CASTQTGAGANVLTF

D: .
V: TRBV15
size: once
J: TRBJ1-5
DNA: TGTGCCACCAGCAGAGACCCGGGGGGCACTCAGCCCCAGCATTTT
CDR3: CATSRDPGGTQPQHF

D: .
V: TRBV6-1
size: .
J: TRBJ2-7
DNA: TGTGCCAGCAGCCGATATGGAAATCCGTCCGACGAGCAGTACTTC
CDR3: CASSRYGNPSDEQYF

D: .
V: TRBV4-3
size: once
J: TRBJ1-4
DNA: TGCGCCAGCAGCCAGGCTACAGGATTCACTAATGAAAAACTGTTTTTT
CDR3: CASSQATGFTNEKLFF

D: .
V: TRBV7-2
size: .
J: TRBJ2-3
DNA: TGTGCCAGCAGCTTTCTCCTTGAGATGCAGTATTTT
CDR3: CASSFLLEMQYF

D: .
V: TRBV2
size: .
J: TRBJ2-7
DNA: TGTGCCAGCAGTGCCCTTTTAGCCTACGAGCAGTACTTC
CDR3: CASSALLAYEQYF

D: .
V: TRBV10-1
size: .
J: TRBJ1-5
DNA: TGCGCCGCGGGACCGGGTGGGAGGGGAGGTAACGGTAGCAATCAGCCCCAGCATTTT
CDR3: CAAGPGGRGGNGSNQPQHF

D: .
V: TRBV2
size: .
J: TRBJ2-7
DNA: TGTGCCAGCAGGGGGGACCCCTACGAGCAGTACTTC
CDR3: CASRGDPYEQYF

D: .
V: TRBV14
size: .
J: TRBJ1-4
DNA: TGTGCCAGCAGCCGAAGGGGTGGCAATGAAAAACTGTTTTTT
CDR3: CASSRRGGNEKLFF

D: .
V: TRBV12-5
size: .
J: TRBJ2-7
DNA: TGTGCTAGTGTTCCCTCACAGGGATCCTACGAGCAGTACTTC
CDR3: CASVPSQGSYEQYF

D: TRBD2
V: TRBV25-1
size: .
J: TRBJ2-5
DNA: TGTGCCAGCACGACTAGCGGGGGGAAAGAGACCCAGTACTTC
CDR3: CASTTSGGKETQYF

D: .
V: TRBV9
size: .
J: TRBJ2-2
DNA: TGTGCCAGCAGCGTAAGTGCCGGGGAGCTGTTTTTT
CDR3: CASSVSAGELFF

D: .
V: TRBV4-3
size: .
J: TRBJ2-5
DNA: TGCGCCAGCAGCCAAGATTACGGGGGACATCAGCAAGAGACCCAGTACTTC
CDR3: CASSQDYGGHQQETQYF

D: .
V: TRBV2
size: few
J: TRBJ1-2
DNA: TGTGCCAGCAGTGCTGTGGATAACTATGGCTACACCTTC
CDR3: CASSAVDNYGYTF

D: .
V: TRBV9
size: .
J: TRBJ2-7
DNA: TGTGCCAGCAGCGTGCGGGACAGCTCCTACGAGCAGTACTTC
CDR3: CASSVRDSSYEQYF

D: .
V: TRBV6-6
size: .
J: TRBJ2-1
DNA: TGTGCCAGCAGTTACTCTGGCAGCTACAATGAGCAGTTCTTC
CDR3: CASSYSGSYNEQFF

D: .
V: TRBV7-9
size: .
J: TRBJ2-7
DNA: TGTGCCAGCAGCTTAGGAGGGGGCTCCTACGAGCAGTACTTC
CDR3: CASSLGGGSYEQYF

D: .
V: TRBV18
size: .
J: TRBJ1-1
DNA: TGTGCCAGCTCACCGGAGGGGTACACTGAAGCTTTCTTT
CDR3: CASSPEGYTEAFF

D: TRBD1
V: TRBV10-3
size: .
J: TRBJ2-7
DNA: TGTGCCACCTCCGGGACAGAGTCCCACCCCGGAGGCTACGAGCAGTACTTC
CDR3: CATSGTESHPGGYEQYF

D: .
V: TRBV7-9
size: .
J: TRBJ1-1
DNA: TGTGCCAGCAGCCGAATCCCGGGGACTGAAGCTTTCTTT
CDR3: CASSRIPGTEAFF

D: .
V: TRBV6-5
size: few
J: TRBJ1-6
DNA: TGTGCCAGCAGTAGCTACAGGGCCAGGCTCCTCCACTTT
CDR3: CASSSYRARLLHF

D: .
V: TRBV7-6
size: .
J: TRBJ1-2
DNA: TGTGCCAGCAGCCCTAACCAATTCTATGGCTACACCTTC
CDR3: CASSPNQFYGYTF

D: TRBD2
V: TRBV30
size: .
J: TRBJ2-7
DNA: TGTGCCTGGGCGCCCCTAGCGGGAACCTACGAGCAGTACTTC
CDR3: CAWAPLAGTYEQYF

D: .
V: TRBV7-2
size: .
J: TRBJ2-7
DNA: TGTGCCAGCAGCTTACGGGAATCGTACGAGCAGTACTTC
CDR3: CASSLRESYEQYF

D: TRBD1
V: TRBV2
size: .
J: TRBJ1-5
DNA: TGTGCCAGCAGAGCGACAGGGTATAGCAATCAGCCCCAGCATTTT
CDR3: CASRATGYSNQPQHF

D: TRBD1
V: TRBV7-9
size: few
J: TRBJ1-6
DNA: TGTGCCAGCAGCCAGAGCACAGGGGGCGGTTCACCCCTCCACTTT
CDR3: CASSQSTGGGSPLHF

D: TRBD2
V: TRBV6-5
size: .
J: TRBJ2-1
DNA: TGTGCCAGCAGTTACGGTAGGGCGGGAGGGTACAATGAGCAGTTCTTC
CDR3: CASSYGRAGGYNEQFF

D: TRBD2
V: TRBV7-9
size: .
J: TRBJ2-7
DNA: TGTGCCAGCAGCTTATGGGTAGCGGGGAGTTCCTACGAGCAGTACTTC
CDR3: CASSLWVAGSSYEQYF

D: .
V: TRBV5-6
size: .
J: TRBJ2-3
DNA: TGTGCCAGCAGCGAGACAGATACGCAGTATTTT
CDR3: CASSETDTQYF

D: .
V: TRBV7-8
size: .
J: TRBJ1-2
DNA: TGTGCCAGCACCGGGGACGGACGTAACTATGGCTACACCTTC
CDR3: CASTGDGRNYGYTF

D: .
V: TRBV4-3
size: .
J: TRBJ2-6
DNA: TGCGCCAGCAGCCAAGTATATTTCTCTGGGGCCAACGTCCTGACTTTC
CDR3: CASSQVYFSGANVLTF